This T cell receptor (beta chain) was sequenced in a study of T cells after yellow fever vaccination. A single record per CDR3 protein comes from TCRdb applying MiXCR to the 5' RACE reads. The sample yields 310,000 or so distinct CDR3 sequences, approximately 3.8% seen once. This clonotype was counted ten times or more. The CDR3 runs 13 residues. The J segment lost 5 bases and the V segment lost 3 bases, leaving 3 bases of the junction unmatched. This specimen consisted of PBMCs, obtained on the day of the yellow fever booster vaccination. The chain employs TRBV12-3 or TRBV12-4 and TRBJ1-2, with 7 bases that match TRBD1. This TCR was sampled from a man aged 18 to 30 who received the YFV17D yellow fever vaccine. The CDR3 DNA reads TGTGCCAGCAGTTTGACAGGGTTGTATGGCTACACCTTC. This sequence encodes CASSLTGLYGYTF.